The T cell receptor beta chain described here comes from a study of CD8+ T cells in alopecia areata. Reverse transcribed after extraction, RNA yielded cDNA as the sequencing template. Repertoires were generated with immunoSEQ multiplex PCR, while TCRdb's copy carries only in-frame clones and drops some. The sample lists around 200,000 clones; less than 70% were seen once. This clone was counted between two and nine times. The treatment was: oral pan-JAK inhibitor, 5-10 mg twice daily. This receptor was taken from a human donor with alopecia areata. This specimen was CD8+ T cells sorted from blood, taken at week 24, from a patient treated with tofacitinib.

In DNA, the CDR3 is TGTGCCAGCAGTTTTGGCAGCTCCTACGAGCAGTACTTC. Its protein is CASSFGSSYEQYF. V is TRBV28 and J is TRBJ2-7; D gene ambiguous. The V and J ends lost 3 bases and 0 bases respectively, with 6 bases between them. Germline lookup yields CDR1 MDHEN and CDR2 SYDVKM. There are 13 residues in the CDR3.